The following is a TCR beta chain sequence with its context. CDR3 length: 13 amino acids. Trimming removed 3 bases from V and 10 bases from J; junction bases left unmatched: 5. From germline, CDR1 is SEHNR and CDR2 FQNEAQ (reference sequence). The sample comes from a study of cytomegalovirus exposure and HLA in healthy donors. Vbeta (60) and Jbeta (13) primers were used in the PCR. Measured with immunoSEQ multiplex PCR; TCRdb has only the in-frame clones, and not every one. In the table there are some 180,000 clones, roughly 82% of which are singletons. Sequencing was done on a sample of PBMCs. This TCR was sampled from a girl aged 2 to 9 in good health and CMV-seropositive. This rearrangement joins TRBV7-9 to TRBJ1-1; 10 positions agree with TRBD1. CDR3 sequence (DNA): TGTGCCAGCAGCTTTGGGACAGGGGTCGCAGCTTTCTTT. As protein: CASSFGTGVAAFF.